This T cell receptor beta chain was documented in a study of blood T cell repertoires in COVID-19 (TCRdb year 2020). Background for the entire study: Samples covering the acute and convalescent phases of COVID-19 were provided by collaborators in the United States, Italy and Spain. Samples came from the ongoing ImmuneRACE study (first 160 participants) plus 1,254 subjects from 6 global collaborators. The sample metadata nearly always contained a de-identified subject ID, COVID-19 status, age in years and sex. The dataset comprised deeply sampled blood TCRbeta repertoires from subjects exposed to, actively infected with, or recovered from COVID-19. HLA class I and class II types, where available, came from metadata supplied by the sample provider rather than from assay-based typing. The repertoires were released in a freely available public database intended as a resource for research on the immune response to SARS-CoV-2. The prospective study material was composed of cDNA or gDNA derived from T cells, B-cell-depleted T cells, or PBMCs.

In Seattle, one collaborating source enrolled patients while the infection was active and tracked those patients longitudinally over the course of disease. Each collaborating institution followed its own protocols to collect whole blood in K2EDTA tubes. For TCRbeta analysis, collaborators shipped samples in one of three forms: frozen whole blood, isolated PBMCs, or DNA extracted from either of those sample types. V loses 2 bases at its end and J loses 0 bases; junction bases beyond the gene matches: 4. From a lookup of the germline V gene (reference sequence), CDR1 and CDR2 are MNHEY and SMNVEV. From the cysteine through the phenylalanine, the CDR3 covers 15 amino acids. Left in the record is the CDR3 DNA by itself, 45 bases read in frame from the first base. Turning to this clone: Its antigen is still unknown. Within one base of it there is no much larger clone, and no base qualities were kept.

TCRbeta CDR3 regions were amplified from genomic DNA by means of the immunoSEQ Assay, a bias-controlled multiplex PCR. The paper's processing steps were these. Nucleated cell counts per sample were estimated from amplification of reference gene primers within the assay. To quantify the absolute abundance of each unique TCRbeta CDR3 rearrangement, sequence reads were collapsed and filtered. For each sample, productive Simpson clonality was calculated as the square root of Simpson's diversity index across productive rearrangements. TCRdb limited this immuneACCESS table to in-frame rearrangements with V and J called. A share of clones is missing; checked studies link under half to unresolved V genes, and the rest is unexplained. The DNA gave D and trimming, while V, J and clone size come from that table. This sample holds approximately 500,000 clones; 85% to 90% were observed only once. Roughly 7.3% of the sample goes to the ten largest clones.

Beyond this particular receptor, the publication reports: How much clinical and demographic metadata was included differed by source and by participant, and the metadata was provided uncurated.

The chain joins TRBV27 to TRBJ2-7, with 7 bases in between that match TRBD2. This TCR came from a woman between 50 and 59 years old with COVID-19, enrolled during active disease. Material for sequencing was peripheral blood. Read as DNA, the sequence is TGTGCCAGCAGTTTAGGAGCGGGGATCTCCTACGAGCAGTACTTC. Translation gives CASSLGAGISYEQYF.